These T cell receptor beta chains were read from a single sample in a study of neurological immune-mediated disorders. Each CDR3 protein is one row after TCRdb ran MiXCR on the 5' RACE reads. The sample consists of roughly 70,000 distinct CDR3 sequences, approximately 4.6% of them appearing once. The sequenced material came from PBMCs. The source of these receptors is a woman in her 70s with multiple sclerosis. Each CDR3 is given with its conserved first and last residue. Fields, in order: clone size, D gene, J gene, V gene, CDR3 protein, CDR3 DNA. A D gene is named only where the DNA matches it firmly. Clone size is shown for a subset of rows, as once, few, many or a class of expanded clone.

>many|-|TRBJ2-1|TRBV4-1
CASSQGDRVGLAGNEQFF
TGCGCCAGCAGCCAAGGGGACAGGGTAGGTCTAGCGGGCAATGAGCAGTTCTTC
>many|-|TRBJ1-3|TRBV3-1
CASSQGSGNTIYF
TGTGCCAGCAGCCAAGGGAGCGGAAACACCATATATTTT
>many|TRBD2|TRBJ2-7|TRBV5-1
CASSLDTSGSIHEQYF
TGCGCCAGCAGCTTGGATACTAGCGGGAGTATCCACGAGCAGTACTTC
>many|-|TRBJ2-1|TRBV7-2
CASSRDYSYNEQFF
TGTGCCAGCTCCCGTGACTACTCCTACAATGAGCAGTTCTTC
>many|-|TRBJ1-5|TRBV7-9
CASSYHGQKDQPQHF
TGTGCCAGCAGCTATCACGGACAGAAAGATCAGCCCCAGCATTTT
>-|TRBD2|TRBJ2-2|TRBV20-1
CSARVAGANTGELFF
TGCAGTGCTAGGGTGGCGGGAGCGAACACCGGGGAGCTGTTTTTT
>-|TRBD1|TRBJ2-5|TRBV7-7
CASSLAGQGMGTQYF
TGTGCTAGCAGCTTAGCCGGACAGGGAATGGGGACCCAGTACTTC
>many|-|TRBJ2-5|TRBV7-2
CASSIQETQYF
TGTGCCAGCAGCATCCAAGAGACCCAGTACTTC
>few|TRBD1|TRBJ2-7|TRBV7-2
CASSPPRQGLGEQYF
TGTGCCAGCAGCCCGCCCCGACAGGGGCTGGGGGAGCAGTACTTC
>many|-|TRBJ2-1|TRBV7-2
CASSSAGANYNEQFF
TGTGCCAGCAGCTCAGCGGGTGCCAACTACAATGAGCAGTTCTTC
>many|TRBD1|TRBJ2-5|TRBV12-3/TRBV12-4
CASSLSGQAIQETQYF
TGTGCCAGCAGTTTATCAGGACAGGCCATCCAAGAGACCCAGTACTTC
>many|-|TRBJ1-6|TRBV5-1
CASSLPGTEIQALHF
TGCGCCAGCAGCTTGCCAGGGACGGAAATTCAGGCCCTCCACTTT
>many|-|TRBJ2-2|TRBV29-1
CSVGDVELFF
TGCAGCGTTGGGGACGTGGAGCTGTTTTTT
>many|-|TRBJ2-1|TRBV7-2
CASSTYRDEQFF
TGTGCCAGCAGCACCTACAGGGATGAGCAGTTCTTC
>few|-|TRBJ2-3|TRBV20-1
CRVAQGADTQYF
TGCCGGGTGGCCCAGGGCGCAGATACGCAGTATTTT
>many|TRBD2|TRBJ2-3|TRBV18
CASSPTPGLAGGTSTDTQYF
TGTGCCAGCTCACCTACTCCGGGACTAGCGGGAGGCACCAGCACAGATACGCAGTATTTT
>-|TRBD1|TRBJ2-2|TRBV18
CASSPRQGGSTGELFF
TGTGCCAGCTCACCACGACAGGGTGGGAGCACCGGGGAGCTGTTTTTT
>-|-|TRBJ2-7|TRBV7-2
CASSVLQGLSHEQYF
TGTGCCAGCAGCGTCCTACAGGGTCTTTCCCACGAGCAGTACTTC
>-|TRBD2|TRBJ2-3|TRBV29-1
CSVEAGGPSSYF
TGCAGCGTTGAAGCGGGAGGGCCCTCGAGCTATTTT
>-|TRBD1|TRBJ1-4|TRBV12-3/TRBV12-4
CVSSPTGGGEKLFF
TGTGTCAGCAGTCCCACAGGGGGGGGGGAAAAACTGTTTTTT
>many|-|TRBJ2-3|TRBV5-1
CASSLPLAGTDTQYF
TGCGCCAGCAGCTTGCCACTAGCAGGCACAGATACGCAGTATTTT
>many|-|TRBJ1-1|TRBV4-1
CASSQDLKSGRGVRAFF
TGCGCCAGCAGCCAAGATTTGAAATCGGGACGGGGGGTCAGGGCTTTCTTT